These 6 T cell receptor beta chains were all obtained from the same sample, sequenced in a study of CD8+ T cells in alopecia areata. Sequencing relied on a cDNA template that was reverse transcribed from extracted RNA. The data were produced by immunoSEQ multiplex PCR, yet TCRdb's version contains in-frame clones alone and is incomplete. The repertoire has 150,000 to 200,000 clones, roughly 60% of them found once; the top ten carry 1%. Sample treatment: oral pan-JAK inhibitor, 5-10 mg twice daily. The specimen was CD4+ T cells sorted from blood, collected at week 24, from a patient treated with tofacitinib. Receptors originate from a human donor with alopecia areata.

The V and J genes are TRBV30 and TRBJ1-1, with 8 bases fitting TRBD1. J lost 5 bases, V lost 0 bases, and 8 bases had no gene match. CDR1 is GTSNPN, CDR2 SVGIG, per germline (reference sequence). The CDR3 covers 15 residues. CDR3 in amino acids: CAWSVSQGAGTEAFF. DNA of the CDR3: TGTGCCTGGAGTGTAAGTCAGGGGGCAGGGACTGAAGCTTTCTTT.

The table lists this clone with a few counts. The chain employs TRBV6-5 and TRBJ1-6, with TRBD1 identical over 11 bases. The CDR3 sequence is 15 residues long. Losses at the gene ends were 4 bases for V and 9 bases for J; bases not matched to a gene: 5. Germline CDR1 is MNHEY and CDR2 is SVGAGI. The CDR3: CASSLGQGGVSPLHF. CDR3 nucleotide sequence: TGTGCCAGCAGTTTGGGACAGGGGGGGGTTTCACCCCTCCACTTT.

The V gene is TRBV5-6, the J gene TRBJ2-7; possibly TRBD1 for D (6 bases). V lost 0 bases, J lost 2 bases, and 9 bases lay in between. This CDR3 contains 14 residues. Germline CDR1 SGHDT, CDR2 YYEEEE. DNA for the CDR3: TGTGCCAGCAGCTTGGCAGGGGCGCCCTACGAGCAGTACTTC. This translates into CASSLAGAPYEQYF.

V gene TRBV30 combines with J gene TRBJ2-5; D gene unclear. Trimming stripped 1 base from V and 2 bases from J, with 11 bases between. Germline V gives CDR1 GTSNPN, CDR2 SVGIG (reference sequence). This CDR3 has 14 amino acids. CDR3 sequence reads: CAWSEARRQETQYF. CDR3 bases: TGTGCCTGGAGTGAGGCACGGCGTCAAGAGACCCAGTACTTC. Combining the CDR3 with reference TRBV30 and TRBJ2-5 gives the whole variable domain SQTIHQWPATLVQPVGSPLSLECTVEGTSNPNLYWYRQAAGRGLQLLFYSVGIGQISSEVPQNLSASRPQDRQFILSSKKLLLSDSGFYLCAWSEARRQETQYFGPGTRLLVL.

V and J are TRBV29-1 and TRBJ2-5; 8 bases are shared with TRBD1. The CDR3 is 13 residues long. The J segment lost 5 bases and the V segment lost 6 bases, leaving 8 bases of the junction unmatched. The germline V gene has CDR1 SQVTM and CDR2 ANQGSEA. CDR3 in DNA: TGCAGCGTGGGACAGGCCTCGGGGGAGACCCAGTACTTC. Its translation: CSVGQASGETQYF.

The chain employs TRBV18 and TRBJ1-2, with 8 bases aligning to TRBD1. This CDR3 is built from 11 residues. Germline V gene lookup returns CDR1 KGHSH and CDR2 LQKENI. V trimming: 6 bases; J trimming: 6 bases; junction bases outside the gene matches: 0. In DNA form, the CDR3 reads TGTGCCAGCTCGACAGGGGATGGCTACACCTTC. Its translation: CASSTGDGYTF.